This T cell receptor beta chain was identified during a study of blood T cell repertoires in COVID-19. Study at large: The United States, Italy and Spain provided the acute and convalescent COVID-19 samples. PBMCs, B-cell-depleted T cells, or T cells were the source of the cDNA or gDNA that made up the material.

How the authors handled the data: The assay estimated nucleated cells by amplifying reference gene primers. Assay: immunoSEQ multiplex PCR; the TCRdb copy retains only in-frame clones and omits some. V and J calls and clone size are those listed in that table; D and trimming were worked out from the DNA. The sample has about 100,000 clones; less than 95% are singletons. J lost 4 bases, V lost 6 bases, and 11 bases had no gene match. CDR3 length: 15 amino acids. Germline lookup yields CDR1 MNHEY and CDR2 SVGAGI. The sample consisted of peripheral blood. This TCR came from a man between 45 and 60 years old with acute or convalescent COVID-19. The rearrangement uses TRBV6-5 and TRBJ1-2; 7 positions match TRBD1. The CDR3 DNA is TGTGCCAGCAGACTAACAGGGGAGCGTGGCTATGGCTACACCTTC. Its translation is CASRLTGERGYGYTF.